The source of this TCR beta chain is a study of shared clonotypes between healthy human individuals. Clones were sequenced by immunoSEQ multiplex PCR, and TCRdb holds only the in-frame ones, with some missing. The sample lists approximately 530,000 clones, 90% to 96% seen once, with 0.06% in the top ten. The CDR3 has 14 amino acids. Germline V gene lookup returns CDR1 SEHNR and CDR2 FQNEAQ (reference sequence). This clone was recorded only once. One junction end disagrees with the germline gene, perhaps due to a read error. At the DNA level, this CDR3 is encoded by other sequences in the same sample as well.

This sequence joins TRBV7-9 and TRBJ2-7; D is possibly TRBD2 (5 bases). Sequencing was performed on naive CD4+ T cells sorted from blood. Specified subset: CD45RA+ positively selected. The TCR originated in a woman aged 30 to 39 in good health. The CDR3: CASSQGPQRWEQYF. In DNA, the CDR3 is TGCGCCAGCAGCCAAGGCCCCCAGCGGTGGGAGCAGTACTTC. The full variable domain, rest sourced from reference TRBV7-9 and TRBJ2-7, is DTGVSQNPRHKITKRGQNVTFRCDPISEHNRLYWYRQTLGQGPEFLTYFQNEAQLEKSRLLSDRFSAERPKGSFSTLEIQRTEQGDSAMYLCASSQGPQRWEQYFGPGTRLTVT.